The present entry profiles one T cell receptor beta chain with its context. The sample comes from a study of PD-L1 blockade in urothelial cancer. Libraries were prepared by immunoSEQ multiplex PCR; TCRdb keeps only in-frame clonotypes and omits some of them. The data hold tens of thousands of clones, with 70% to 90% observed a single time. V lost 6 bases to trimming and J lost 11 bases; unmatched junction nucleotides: 6. Per germline, CDR1 SNHLY and CDR2 FYNNEI. This CDR3 contains 13 residues. The sequence was obtained from a man over 45 with urothelial cancer. The sequences come from PBMCs, collected around atezolizumab (anti-PD-L1) treatment. This rearrangement joins TRBV2 to TRBJ2-2; 10 bases fit TRBD2. In nucleotides, the CDR3 is TGTGCCAGCAGCCAGCGGGGGGGCGGTGAGCTGTTTTTT. Protein product: CASSQRGGGELFF.